This entry lists 26 T cell receptor beta chains sequenced from one sample in a study of blood T cell repertoires in COVID-19. The table came from immunoSEQ multiplex PCR; TCRdb's copy has only in-frame clones and leaves some out. The table has some 70,000 clones, roughly 80% seen once; the top ten hold 9.5% to 15%. Sample: peripheral blood. All receptors derive from a man aged 50 or older with COVID-19, enrolled during active disease.

The rearrangement links TRBV7-9 to TRBJ1-1, with 7 nucleotides matching TRBD1. There are 15 residues in the CDR3. After removal of 5 bases from V and 3 bases from J, the junction contained 9 bases not matched to a gene. CDR1 SEHNR and CDR2 FQNEAQ come from the germline V gene (reference sequence). The CDR3 coding sequence is TGTGCCAGCAGCCAAAGACAGGGAAGGCACACTGAAGCTTTCTTT. As protein: CASSQRQGRHTEAFF.

The genes are TRBV11-2 and TRBJ2-4; D is undetermined. V lost 7 bases and J 0 bases, leaving 10 bases between the germline ends. The CDR3 loop spans 14 amino acids. Germline-derived CDR1 and CDR2 are SGHAT and FQNNGV. The CDR3 sequence: CASKPELAKNIQYF. CDR3 DNA: TGTGCCAGCAAACCCGAACTAGCCAAAAACATTCAGTACTTC. Full variable domain (outside the CDR3, taken from reference TRBV11-2 and TRBJ2-4): EAGVAQSPRYKIIEKRQSVAFWCNPISGHATLYWYQQILGQGPKLLIQFQNNGVVDDSQLPKDRFSAERLKGVDSTLKIQPAKLEDSAVYLCASKPELAKNIQYFGAGTRLSVL.

J is TRBJ2-7 and V is TRBV19; D may be TRBD2 (5 bases). Trimming took 6 bases from V and 3 from J, leaving 9 bases between them. Germline V gene lookup returns CDR1 LNHDA and CDR2 SQIVND (reference sequence). The CDR3 is made up of 12 amino acids. CDR3 region: CASSEGLYEQYF. In nucleotides, the CDR3 is TGTGCCAGTAGCGAAGGACTCTACGAGCAGTACTTC.

Notes on this clone: An end of the junction differs from the germline gene, which may be a read error. The genes are TRBV7-7 and TRBJ2-5, with 8 bases matching TRBD2. CDR3 length: 15 residues. Germline V CDR1 and CDR2: SSHAT, FNYEAQ (reference sequence). CDR3 sequence (DNA): TGTGCTAGCAGCCCCGGGGGGGCTACTCCCGAGACCCAGTACTTC. Protein: CASSPGGATPETQYF.

The chain is built from TRBV6-5 and TRBJ2-3, with 8 bases fitting TRBD2. V lost 7 bases and J lost 0; bases outside the gene matches: 6. This CDR3 comprises 15 residues. The germline gives CDR1 MNHEY, CDR2 SVGAGI. As DNA, the CDR3 is TGTGCCAGCACGTCGGGGGGGGCCAGCACAGATACGCAGTATTTT. Its protein product is CASTSGGASTDTQYF.

The V gene is TRBV7-9, the J gene TRBJ2-2; 9 bases map to TRBD2. This CDR3 has 17 residues. J lost 3 bases, V lost 2 bases, and 7 bases had no gene match. The germline V gene encodes CDR1 SEHNR and CDR2 FQNEAQ (reference sequence). The CDR3 reads CASSLYSGRMDTGELFF. The CDR3 DNA is TGTGCCAGCAGCTTATATAGCGGGAGAATGGACACCGGGGAGCTGTTTTTT.

The genes are TRBV7-8 and TRBJ1-6; 7 positions match TRBD1. The CDR3 has 13 amino acids. Losses at the gene ends were 2 bases for V and 11 bases for J; bases not matched to a gene: 3. Per the germline V gene, CDR1 is SGHVS and CDR2 is FQNEAQ. The CDR3 region is CASSLKGTAPLHF. In nucleotides, the CDR3 is TGTGCCAGCAGCTTAAAGGGGACAGCACCCCTCCACTTT.

The chain employs TRBV6-2 or TRBV6-3 and TRBJ2-7; D not certain. V lost 0 bases, J lost 3 bases, and 3 bases lay in between. The CDR3 runs to 12 residues. Germline CDR1 reads MNHEY; CDR2 reads SVGEGT. For the CDR3, the DNA is TGTGCCAGCAGTTACTCCCACTACGAGCAGTACTTC. The encoded protein is CASSYSHYEQYF.

J is TRBJ2-5 and V is TRBV30; 9 bases line up with TRBD2. This CDR3 spans 14 amino acids. CDR1 is GTSNPN, CDR2 SVGIG, per germline (reference sequence). V gave up 0 bases and J gave up 2 bases; unmatched junction bases: 1. The CDR3 coding sequence is TGTGCCTGGAGTGTAGGACTAGCGCAAGAGACCCAGTACTTC. This translates into CAWSVGLAQETQYF.

This rearrangement joins TRBV19 to TRBJ2-7; possibly TRBD2 for D (7 bases). The CDR3 is 16 residues long. The V end was cut by 5 bases, the J end by 4 bases, with 21 bases between. Germline CDR1 LNHDA, CDR2 SQIVND (reference sequence). DNA of the CDR3: TGTGCCAGTAGTTCGGACAGTCCAGGACTAGTGTACGAGCAGTACTTC. Amino acid sequence: CASSSDSPGLVYEQYF.

The chain couples TRBV30 to TRBJ2-7, with D perhaps matching TRBD1 (5 bases). The V and J ends lost 2 bases and 0 bases respectively, with 17 bases between them. This CDR3 spans 16 amino acids. Germline CDR1 and CDR2: GTSNPN and SVGIG (reference sequence). The CDR3 here is CAWSQVGRAISYEQYF. The CDR3 coding sequence is TGTGCCTGGAGTCAGGTGGGCAGGGCCATCTCCTACGAGCAGTACTTC. Variable domain in full (rest from reference TRBV30 and TRBJ2-7): SQTIHQWPATLVQPVGSPLSLECTVEGTSNPNLYWYRQAAGRGLQLLFYSVGIGQISSEVPQNLSASRPQDRQFILSSKKLLLSDSGFYLCAWSQVGRAISYEQYFGPGTRLTVT.

Points on this clone: It is unclear where the CDR3 begins or ends on the DNA, so no DNA is shown, and the CDR3 is as TCRdb lists it. This chain connects TRBV28 to TRBJ1-5; the table's D call TRBD1 went unverified against the DNA. Germline CDR1 reads MDHEN; CDR2 reads SYDVKM. 15 amino acids form the CDR3, both terminal residues included. The CDR3 sequence: CASGLFGQGVKPQHF.

J is TRBJ2-3 and V is TRBV5-4; D remains ambiguous. V was pared by 0 bases and J by 1 base, with 9 bases between. The CDR3 is 15 amino acids. Germline-derived CDR1 and CDR2 are SGHNT and YYREEE (reference sequence). The chain's CDR3 is CASSLVRVGTDTQYF. CDR3 sequence (DNA): TGTGCCAGCAGCTTGGTACGGGTTGGCACAGATACGCAGTATTTT.

This rearrangement joins TRBV19 to TRBJ1-1; tentatively, D is TRBD1 (6 bases). This CDR3 has 17 amino acids. The germline V and J ends were trimmed by 6 bases and 0 bases, with 20 bases remaining between them. Looked up from germline, CDR1 is LNHDA and CDR2 is SQIVND (reference sequence). The CDR3 coding sequence is TGTGCCAGTAGAAGGTTTCAGGCAGGGGAGATGAACACTGAAGCTTTCTTT. Translated: CASRRFQAGEMNTEAFF.

The genes are TRBV6-6 and TRBJ2-2; maybe TRBD2 (6 bases). This CDR3 region has 15 residues. Trimming removed 5 bases at V and 1 base at J, with 11 bases between. CDR1 and CDR2 (germline): MNHNY, SVGAGI (reference sequence). The CDR3 reads CASSRGTGNTGELFF. The CDR3 coding sequence is TGTGCCAGCAGTCGCGGGACTGGGAACACCGGGGAGCTGTTTTTT.

Worth noting for this clone: The sample has other DNA sequences that encode this CDR3 too. The chain carries TRBV2 and TRBJ1-5; 8 positions match TRBD1. Looked up from germline, CDR1 is SNHLY and CDR2 is FYNNEI. CDR3 length: 14 residues. J lost 2 bases, V lost 6 bases, and 3 bases had no gene match. The CDR3 sequence: CASSGQGGNQPQHF. In DNA, the CDR3 is TGTGCCAGCAGCGGACAGGGTGGCAATCAGCCCCAGCATTTT. Full variable domain (remainder filled in from reference TRBV2 and TRBJ1-5): EPEVTQTPSHQVTQMGQEVILRCVPISNHLYFYWYRQILGQKVEFLVSFYNNEISEKSEIFDDQFSVERPDGSNFTLKIRSTKLEDSAMYFCASSGQGGNQPQHFGDGTRLSIL.

This chain uses TRBV6-2 or TRBV6-3 with TRBJ1-2; D is undetermined. The CDR3 extends over 12 amino acids. The V end was cut by 5 bases, the J end by 7 bases, with 11 bases between. Per germline, CDR1 MNHEY and CDR2 SVGEGT. CDR3 amino acids: CASSTSSGGYTF. Here the CDR3 DNA reads TGTGCCAGCAGTACCTCGTCGGGTGGCTACACCTTC.

In its sample, this clone was seen once. The rearrangement links TRBV5-4 to TRBJ2-1; D is possibly TRBD2 (5 bases). The CDR3 loop spans 14 amino acids. CDR1 is SGHNT, CDR2 YYREEE, per germline (reference sequence). The V gene lost 0 bases and the J gene lost 3 bases, with 7 bases spanning the gap. The CDR3 sequence: CASSLELDYNEQFF. The CDR3, as DNA: TGTGCCAGCAGCTTGGAACTAGACTACAATGAGCAGTTCTTC.

This sequence joins TRBV7-6 and TRBJ1-3; no clear D. Looked up from germline, CDR1 is SGHVS and CDR2 is FNYEAQ. CDR3 length: 17 amino acids. Trimming cost V 2 bases and J 3 bases, with 17 bases left between them. The CDR3 protein is CASSLFTPGAGGNTIYF. CDR3 coding DNA: TGTGCCAGCAGCTTATTTACTCCGGGAGCAGGTGGAAACACCATATATTTT.

The chain combines TRBV30 with TRBJ1-1, with 8 bases matching TRBD1. With V trimmed by 3 bases and J by 0 bases, 12 bases remained unmatched. This CDR3 is 17 amino acids long. Germline V gene data show CDR1 as GTSNPN and CDR2 as SVGIG (reference sequence). CDR3 nucleotide sequence: TGTGCCTGGAGGCCGATTTGGGGACAGGCCATGAACACTGAAGCTTTCTTT. Protein product: CAWRPIWGQAMNTEAFF.

This clone was counted a single time. The rearrangement uses TRBV7-6 and TRBJ2-5; D gene uncertain. The CDR3 is 15 residues long. Looked up from germline, CDR1 is SGHVS and CDR2 is FNYEAQ. Trimming removed 1 base from V and 0 bases from J, with 9 bases in between. The DNA of the CDR3 is TGTGCCAGCAGCTTAGGGGCCGTACACCAAGAGACCCAGTACTTC. Amino acids: CASSLGAVHQETQYF.

This clone has a single count. V is TRBV11-2 and J is TRBJ2-5; maybe TRBD2 (5 bases). Trimming stripped 4 bases from V and 1 base from J, with 10 bases between. This CDR3 has 14 residues. The germline gives CDR1 SGHAT, CDR2 FQNNGV. The CDR3 region is CASSSRGLQETQYF. In DNA, the CDR3 is TGTGCCAGCAGCTCGAGAGGGCTCCAAGAGACCCAGTACTTC.

The rearrangement joins TRBV12-3 or TRBV12-4 to TRBJ1-5; D unclear. The CDR3 runs 13 residues. V was shortened by 6 bases and J by 3 bases, with 9 bases between the two germline ends. This CDR3 reads CASSLEDNQPQHF. The CDR3 bases are TGTGCCAGCAGCCTGGAGGACAATCAGCCCCAGCATTTT.

The chain couples TRBV28 to TRBJ2-3; weak D call: TRBD1 (6 bases). V was clipped by 7 bases and J by 9 bases, with 11 bases between them. The V gene's germline CDR1 is MDHEN and CDR2 SYDVKM. There are 11 residues in the CDR3. The CDR3 is CASTGQLTQYF. In DNA, the CDR3 is TGTGCCAGCACCGGACAGTTAACGCAGTATTTT.

This rearrangement joins TRBV7-2 to TRBJ1-5; possibly TRBD1 for D (5 bases). The CDR3 runs 16 residues. V was shortened by 1 base and J by 1 base, with 11 bases between the two germline ends. Per germline, CDR1 SGHTA and CDR2 FQGNSA. CDR3 sequence reads: CASSLDSGGSNQPQHF. The CDR3 DNA follows: TGTGCCAGCAGCTTAGATTCCGGGGGGAGCAATCAGCCCCAGCATTTT. Variable domain in full (rest from reference TRBV7-2 and TRBJ1-5): GAGVSQSPSNKVTEKGKDVELRCDPISGHTALYWYRQSLGQGLEFLIYFQGNSAPDKSGLPSDRFSAERTGGSVSTLTIQRTQQEDSAVYLCASSLDSGGSNQPQHFGDGTRLSIL.

The chain uses TRBV19 and TRBJ2-2, with 12 bases identical to TRBD1. The CDR3 extends over 16 amino acids. V lost 5 bases and J lost 7; bases outside the gene matches: 8. Germline V gene data show CDR1 as LNHDA and CDR2 as SQIVND (reference sequence). CDR3 DNA sequence: TGTGCCAGTAGTCCCATGGGACAGGGGGCGGTCGGGGAGCTGTTTTTT. It translates to CASSPMGQGAVGELFF.